A single sample gave rise to the 20 T cell receptor beta chains below, sequenced in a study of OX40 agonist ivuxolimab in advanced cancers. Here immunoSEQ multiplex PCR was the method, and the copy in TCRdb shows in-frame clones only, minus some. Altogether some 52,000 clones are present, under 95% being singletons, with the ten largest covering approximately 12%. Sequencing was performed on CD4+ or CD8+ T cells sorted from blood, taken in a trial of the OX40 agonist ivuxolimab. These receptors came from an adult with an advanced solid tumor such as melanoma, head and neck, liver or kidney cancer.

V is TRBV28 and J is TRBJ1-2; D is possibly TRBD1 (5 bases). The CDR3 has 13 amino acids. Trimming shortened V by 6 bases and J by 4 bases, and 12 bases separated the two germline ends. Germline V lookup: CDR1 MDHEN, CDR2 SYDVKM. The CDR3 loop is CASSHTQVYGYTF. DNA for the CDR3: TGTGCCAGCAGCCATACACAGGTCTATGGCTACACCTTC.

The chain recombines TRBV27 with TRBJ2-1; TRBD2 matches at 13 bases. Per the germline V gene, CDR1 is MNHEY and CDR2 is SMNVEV (reference sequence). This CDR3 contains 16 residues. Trimming took 6 bases from V and 4 from J; bases not matched to a gene: 6. For the CDR3, the DNA is TGTGCCAGCAGACCAGGACTAGCGGGGGATTACAATGAGCAGTTCTTC. Translated, it gives CASRPGLAGDYNEQFF.

The V call is TRBV14, the J call TRBJ2-3; no clear D gene. V lost 3 bases to trimming and J lost 2 bases, with 9 bases between them. CDR1 and CDR2 (germline): SGHDN, FVKESK. The length of the CDR3 is 14 residues. The CDR3 nucleotides read TGTGCCAGCAGCCAGTTTCAGGACACAGATACGCAGTATTTT. Its translation: CASSQFQDTDTQYF.

The chain links TRBV28 to TRBJ1-1, with D hard to call. Germline V gives CDR1 MDHEN, CDR2 SYDVKM. Trimming removed 2 bases from V and 3 bases from J, with 7 bases in between. This CDR3 has 13 residues. The CDR3 DNA follows: TGTGCCAGCAGTTTAGGGCCGGACACTGAAGCTTTCTTT. Amino acid sequence: CASSLGPDTEAFF. The variable domain in full, with the rest retrieved from reference TRBV28 and TRBJ1-1, is DVKVTQSSRYLVKRTGEKVFLECVQDMDHENMFWYRQDPGLGLRLIYFSYDVKMKEKGDIPEGYSVSREKKERFSLILESASTNQTSMYLCASSLGPDTEAFFGQGTRLTVV.

This clone has just one count. This chain links TRBV6-6 with TRBJ2-5; TRBD1 is a possible D gene (5 bases). Germline-derived CDR1 and CDR2 are MNHNY and SVGAGI (reference sequence). V lost 6 bases and J 3 bases, leaving 11 bases between the germline ends. CDR3 size: 13 residues. CDR3 amino acids: CASRPTGKETQYF. The CDR3 DNA reads TGTGCCAGCAGACCTACAGGAAAAGAGACCCAGTACTTC.

J is TRBJ2-7 and V is TRBV5-1; 9 bases map to TRBD1. The CDR3 consists of 16 residues. The V gene's germline CDR1 is SGHRS and CDR2 YFSETQ. The trim removed 0 bases at V and 5 bases at J, leaving 9 bases unmatched. The CDR3 region is CASSLGPGQGIHEQYF. The CDR3 DNA reads TGCGCCAGCAGCTTGGGTCCGGGACAGGGTATCCACGAGCAGTACTTC.

The chain has TRBV19 and TRBJ2-5; D is undetermined. Trimming stripped 6 bases from V and 3 bases from J, with 14 bases between. CDR1 is LNHDA and CDR2 is SQIVND in the germline V gene (reference sequence). This CDR3 region has 14 residues. CDR3 region: CASSPDRPKETQYF. CDR3 nucleotides: TGTGCCAGTAGCCCGGACCGACCTAAAGAGACCCAGTACTTC.

The J gene is TRBJ2-3, the V gene TRBV6-4; no definite D call. CDR1 is MRHNA and CDR2 is SNTAGT in the germline V gene. The germline V and J ends were trimmed by 0 bases and 8 bases, with 9 bases remaining between them. This CDR3 has 13 residues. In nucleotides, the CDR3 is TGTGCCAGCAGTGACTCAATGTGGGGTACGCAGTATTTT. This gives the protein CASSDSMWGTQYF.

The rearrangement uses TRBV9 and TRBJ1-3, with D hard to call. There are 14 residues in the CDR3. In germline, CDR1 is SGDLS, CDR2 YYNGEE. Trimming removed 3 bases at V and 4 bases at J, with 11 bases between. CDR3 sequence (DNA): TGTGCCAGCAGCGCGACGGGCCTAGGAAACACCATATATTTT. This translates into CASSATGLGNTIYF. The variable domain in full, completed from reference TRBV9 and TRBJ1-3, reads DSGVTQTPKHLITATGQRVTLRCSPRSGDLSVYWYQQSLDQGLQFLIQYYNGEERAKGNILERFSAQQFPDLHSELNLSSLELGDSALYFCASSATGLGNTIYFGEGSWLTVV.

The V call is TRBV7-9, the J call TRBJ2-1; 11 nucleotides agree with TRBD2. CDR3 size: 16 residues. Trimming at V came to 4 bases and at J to 5 bases, leaving 7 bases not matched to a gene. CDR1 SEHNR and CDR2 FQNEAQ come from the germline V gene (reference sequence). CDR3 DNA sequence: TGTGCCAGCAGCTCGCGACTAGCGGGACGAGACAATGAGCAGTTCTTC. The encoded protein is CASSSRLAGRDNEQFF.

This chain joins TRBV5-1 and TRBJ2-3, with 7 bases lining up with TRBD2. This CDR3 region has 15 residues. The V gene end was trimmed by 4 bases and the J gene end by 0 bases; junction bases not matched to a gene: 5. Per germline, CDR1 SGHRS and CDR2 YFSETQ. The chain's CDR3 is CASSLAVISTDTQYF. The CDR3 DNA reads as TGCGCCAGCAGCCTAGCGGTAATTAGCACAGATACGCAGTATTTT. The full variable domain, rest sourced from reference TRBV5-1 and TRBJ2-3, is KAGVTQTPRYLIKTRGQQVTLSCSPISGHRSVSWYQQTPGQGLQFLFEYFSETQRNKGNFPGRFSGRQFSNSRSEMNVSTLELGDSALYLCASSLAVISTDTQYFGPGTRLTVL.

The V gene is TRBV7-9, the J gene TRBJ2-2; D ambiguous. In germline, CDR1 is SEHNR, CDR2 FQNEAQ (reference sequence). V was cut by 5 bases and J by 2 bases, with 3 bases left in between. This CDR3 comprises 12 residues. DNA of the CDR3: TGTGCCAGCAGCATTAACACCGGGGAGCTGTTTTTT. Amino acids: CASSINTGELFF.

This chain uses TRBV10-2 with TRBJ2-7; 10 bases map to TRBD2. Germline V lookup: CDR1 WSHSY, CDR2 SAAADI. This CDR3 is 13 amino acids long. V was pared by 8 bases and J by 4 bases, with 5 bases of the junction left unmatched. CDR3 DNA sequence: TGCGCCAGCTGGAGCGGGAGGGAATACGAGCAGTACTTC. As protein: CASWSGREYEQYF.

The V call is TRBV27, the J call TRBJ2-7, with TRBD2 matching over 11 bases. Trimming cost V 0 bases and J 2 bases; bases outside gene matches: 3. Germline assignment: CDR1 MNHEY and CDR2 SMNVEV (reference sequence). The CDR3 covers 16 residues. In DNA, the CDR3 is TGTGCCAGCAGTTTATCGGGACTAGCGGTCCCCTACGAGCAGTACTTC. It specifies CASSLSGLAVPYEQYF.

The V and J genes are TRBV29-1 and TRBJ2-7, with a weak D call TRBD1 (5 bases). The CDR3 extends over 13 amino acids. V lost 1 base to trimming and J lost 3 bases, with 10 bases between them. Germline V gene sequence: CDR1 SQVTM, CDR2 ANQGSEA. Here the CDR3 reads CSVEGGPIYEQYF. CDR3 nucleotides: TGCAGCGTTGAAGGGGGCCCCATCTACGAGCAGTACTTC.

The gene calls are TRBV4-1 and TRBJ2-1; D is ambiguous. Germline V lookup: CDR1 MGHRA, CDR2 YSYEKL. Trimming pared 4 bases from V and 0 bases from J, leaving 13 bases between. CDR3 length: 16 amino acids. The CDR3 here is CASSPYDGSSYNEQFF. The CDR3 region has the DNA TGCGCCAGCAGCCCCTACGACGGCAGCTCCTACAATGAGCAGTTCTTC.

V usage is TRBV5-6 and J usage is TRBJ2-7; 7 nucleotides agree with TRBD2. The germline gives CDR1 SGHDT, CDR2 YYEEEE. The length of the CDR3 is 15 residues. V was clipped by 3 bases and J by 7 bases; unmatched bases: 13. For the CDR3, the DNA is TGTGCCAGCAGCTATTCGACTAGCCGGAGGAATGAGCAGTACTTC. Its protein product is CASSYSTSRRNEQYF.

This clone is judged medium-sized. The chain links TRBV28 to TRBJ2-7; 7 bases match TRBD2. Germline CDR1 reads MDHEN; CDR2 reads SYDVKM. The CDR3 length is 15 residues. V gave up 4 bases and J gave up 6 bases; unmatched junction bases: 12. This CDR3 is CASSWWGGNAVEQYF. The CDR3 coding sequence is TGTGCCAGCAGTTGGTGGGGGGGGAACGCGGTCGAGCAGTACTTC.

This sequence joins TRBV19 and TRBJ2-1; D possibly uses TRBD1 or TRBD2 (5 bases each). The CDR3 loop spans 14 amino acids. V dropped 7 bases and J dropped 4 bases, with 14 bases sitting between them. From germline, CDR1 is LNHDA and CDR2 SQIVND (reference sequence). CDR3 in amino acids: CASNYGGLYNEQFF. The CDR3, as DNA: TGTGCCAGTAACTATGGGGGTTTATACAATGAGCAGTTCTTC.

Details on this clone: Distinct nucleotide sequences in the sample also encode this CDR3. The chain links TRBV7-9 to TRBJ2-7; no clear D. The CDR3 contains 11 residues. CDR1 and CDR2 (germline): SEHNR, FQNEAQ (reference sequence). V lost 4 bases, J lost 4 bases, and 5 bases lay in between. Here the CDR3 reads CASSSTYEQYF. DNA of the CDR3: TGTGCCAGCAGCTCCACTTACGAGCAGTACTTC.